Each of the 27 T cell receptor beta chains below was sequenced from the same sample in a study of response to subunit inactivated influenza vaccine. TCRdb fed the RT-PCR reads into MiXCR, producing one record per CDR3 protein. This table holds roughly 760,000 distinct CDR3 sequences, 21% found once. The sample in question was PBMCs from blood, obtained about 5 days after vaccination. The receptors shown here come from a man aged 45-60 years who received an inactivated influenza vaccine.

This clonotype was seen more than once but under ten times. This sequence joins TRBV5-1 and TRBJ2-7; a possible D gene is TRBD1 (6 bases). Trimming took off 5 bases at V and 0 bases at J, with 15 bases between the two ends. Germline-derived CDR1 and CDR2 are SGHRS and YFSETQ. The CDR3 is 15 residues long. The CDR3 region is CASRPTPGHSYEQYF. CDR3 DNA sequence: TGCGCCAGCAGGCCAACCCCGGGACACTCCTACGAGCAGTACTTC.

This rearrangement joins TRBV11-2 to TRBJ1-1; TRBD1 agrees at 9 bases. This CDR3 has 13 residues. J was trimmed by 11 bases and V by 1 base; bases with no gene match: 5. The germline V gene encodes CDR1 SGHAT and CDR2 FQNNGV. The CDR3 region has the DNA TGTGCCAGCAGCTTAGTATCCGGGACAGGGGCTTTCTTT. As protein: CASSLVSGTGAFF.

This clonotype was found a few times. The chain recombines TRBV7-9 with TRBJ1-2, with D perhaps TRBD1 (5 bases). Germline values: CDR1 SEHNR, CDR2 FQNEAQ (reference sequence). CDR3 length: 14 amino acids. With 5 bases removed from V and 4 bases from J, the gap between germline ends came to 14 bases. The CDR3 sequence is CASSATVGGYGYTF. CDR3 sequence (DNA): TGTGCCAGCAGCGCGACAGTGGGTGGCTATGGCTACACCTTC.

The chain employs TRBV20-1 and TRBJ1-2; maybe TRBD1 (6 bases). V lost 6 bases and J 5 bases, leaving 16 bases between the germline ends. The CDR3 is made up of 13 amino acids. Germline assignment: CDR1 DFQATT and CDR2 SNEGSKA (reference sequence). The CDR3 nucleotides are TGCAGTGCAAACCCAGGGGAGGGGTATGGCTACACCTTC. Translating gives CSANPGEGYGYTF.

This clonotype was observed a handful of times. The chain is built from TRBV28 and TRBJ1-6; D ambiguous. V was clipped by 5 bases and J by 0 bases, with 5 bases between them. CDR3 size: 14 residues. Germline values: CDR1 MDHEN, CDR2 SYDVKM. The CDR3 nucleotides read TGTGCCAGCAGTGCGAGCTCCTATAATTCACCCCTCCACTTT. Protein product: CASSASSYNSPLHF.

The V and J genes are TRBV20-1 and TRBJ2-1, with D perhaps given as TRBD1 or TRBD2 (5 bases each). Trimming shortened V by 0 bases and J by 1 base, and 13 bases separated the two germline ends. From germline, CDR1 is DFQATT and CDR2 SNEGSKA (reference sequence). The CDR3 is 16 amino acids. CDR3 sequence: CSARDLGVRSYNEQFF. CDR3 sequence (DNA): TGCAGTGCTAGAGATTTGGGGGTTCGATCCTACAATGAGCAGTTCTTC.

The rearrangement joins TRBV29-1 to TRBJ1-1; perhaps TRBD1 as D (6 bases). Between the trimmed V and J ends, which lost 6 bases and 4 bases, there was a span of 15 bases. CDR1 is SQVTM, CDR2 ANQGSEA, per germline. There are 13 residues in the CDR3. As DNA, the CDR3 is TGCAGCGTCACGACAGGCTGGGGCACTGAAGCTTTCTTT. Amino acid sequence: CSVTTGWGTEAFF.

This sequence joins TRBV20-1 and TRBJ2-2, with 8 bases lining up with TRBD2. Trimming cost V 2 bases and J 5 bases; bases outside gene matches: 13. Germline CDR1 DFQATT, CDR2 SNEGSKA (reference sequence). The CDR3 extends over 17 amino acids. The DNA of the CDR3 is TGCAGTGCTAGAAAAGCGGGAGCACAGTTAGGAACCGGGGAGCTGTTTTTT. It translates to CSARKAGAQLGTGELFF.

The table lists this clonotype with a few counts. The chain uses TRBV20-1 and TRBJ2-1; D ambiguous. The germline V and J ends were trimmed by 3 bases and 9 bases, with 9 bases remaining between them. The CDR3 length is 11 residues. The germline V gene encodes CDR1 DFQATT and CDR2 SNEGSKA (reference sequence). The CDR3 here is CSASPGREQFF. As DNA, the CDR3 is TGCAGTGCTAGCCCCGGACGTGAGCAGTTCTTC.

This sequence joins TRBV6-2 or TRBV6-3 and TRBJ2-4; D is undetermined. The CDR3 has 15 residues. V lost 2 bases and J lost 3, with 11 bases in between. Germline loops: CDR1 MNHEY, CDR2 SVGEGT. In DNA form, the CDR3 reads TGTGCCAGCAGTTACCCGAGGATGGGCAAAAACATTCAGTACTTC. This codes for CASSYPRMGKNIQYF.

The table lists this clonotype with a count of one. This chain links TRBV12-3 or TRBV12-4 with TRBJ2-3; D may match TRBD1 or TRBD2 (5 bases each). The CDR3 covers 15 residues. Trimming pared 4 bases from V and 2 bases from J, leaving 13 bases between. The DNA for the CDR3 is TGTGCCAGCAGTTCGGGGCAGCGGCACACAGATACGCAGTATTTT. The encoded protein is CASSSGQRHTDTQYF.

This clonotype was counted between two and nine times. V and J are TRBV4-3 and TRBJ2-3; 11 bases line up with TRBD1. The CDR3 runs to 17 residues. CDR1 and CDR2 (germline): LGHNA, YSLEER. Trimming took 0 bases from V and 5 from J; bases not matched to a gene: 7. CDR3 region: CASSQDSWTGGIDTQYF. In DNA, the CDR3 is TGCGCCAGCAGCCAAGACTCATGGACAGGGGGCATAGATACGCAGTATTTT.

CDR3 sequence: CASSLERSGTELGGEWEKLFF. The CDR3 DNA is TGTGCCAGCAGCTTGGAAAGGTCCGGGACAGAACTTGGTGGAGAGTGGGAAAAACTGTTTTTT. This rearrangement joins TRBV5-6 to TRBJ1-4, with TRBD1 matching 7 bases. This CDR3 has 21 amino acids. The V and J ends lost 0 bases and 8 bases, in that order; junction bases with no gene match: 25. Germline V gene sequence: CDR1 SGHDT, CDR2 YYEEEE.

The rearrangement uses TRBV12-3 or TRBV12-4 and TRBJ1-5; 7 positions agree with TRBD1. The CDR3 totals 13 residues. V shed 7 bases and J 6 bases; nucleotides not matched to a gene: 6. CDR3 in amino acids: CASTTGVGQPQHF. The CDR3 region has the DNA TGTGCCAGCACAACAGGGGTGGGTCAGCCCCAGCATTTT.

This clonotype was counted a few times. V is TRBV5-1 and J is TRBJ2-7; 9 bases map to TRBD1. Unmatched junction bases numbered 8, after V lost 1 base and J lost 3 bases. CDR3 length: 16 residues. The germline V gene has CDR1 SGHRS and CDR2 YFSETQ. DNA for the CDR3: TGCGCCAGCAGCTTGATGGGGGACAGGGTGAACTACGAGCAGTACTTC. Translated: CASSLMGDRVNYEQYF. The full variable domain, with the rest looked up from reference TRBV5-1 and TRBJ2-7, is KAGVTQTPRYLIKTRGQQVTLSCSPISGHRSVSWYQQTPGQGLQFLFEYFSETQRNKGNFPGRFSGRQFSNSRSEMNVSTLELGDSALYLCASSLMGDRVNYEQYFGPGTRLTVT.

This clonotype was counted many times. J is TRBJ2-7 and V is TRBV20-1; 9 bases match TRBD2. Germline V lookup: CDR1 DFQATT, CDR2 SNEGSKA (reference sequence). Losses at the gene ends were 5 bases for V and 2 bases for J; bases not matched to a gene: 10. CDR3 length: 15 residues. CDR3 in amino acids: CSAGAQREVPYEQYF. CDR3 coding DNA: TGCAGTGCTGGGGCCCAGCGGGAGGTGCCCTACGAGCAGTACTTC.

This rearrangement joins TRBV11-2 to TRBJ2-1, with 7 bases fitting TRBD2. Germline trimming cut 1 base from V and 0 bases from J; bases unmatched to any gene: 6. The CDR3 length is 17 residues. In germline, CDR1 is SGHAT, CDR2 FQNNGV. The CDR3 nucleotides read TGTGCCAGCAGCTTAGTTAGCCTAGCGGCCTCCTACAATGAGCAGTTCTTC. Encoded protein: CASSLVSLAASYNEQFF.

The CDR3 DNA sequence: TGTGCCAGCAGTTACTTTGCGGCCACAGATACGCAGTATTTT. As protein: CASSYFAATDTQYF. The V gene is TRBV6-2 or TRBV6-3, the J gene TRBJ2-3, with D uncertain. The CDR3 runs 14 residues. Trimming took off 1 base at V and 2 bases at J, with 7 bases between the two ends. Per the germline V gene, CDR1 is MNHEY and CDR2 is SVGEGT.

This chain connects TRBV2 to TRBJ2-6, with D perhaps TRBD1 (6 bases). V shed 7 bases and J shed 2 bases, with 24 bases lying between them. Germline V gene lookup returns CDR1 SNHLY and CDR2 FYNNEI. This CDR3 is 19 amino acids long. In DNA form, the CDR3 reads TGTGCCAGCATGGACAGCCTAGGGCTTTTTAGGCCTGGGGCCAACGTCCTGACTTTC. As protein: CASMDSLGLFRPGANVLTF. Supplemented by reference TRBV2 and TRBJ2-6, the full variable domain reads EPEVTQTPSHQVTQMGQEVILRCVPISNHLYFYWYRQILGQKVEFLVSFYNNEISEKSEIFDDQFSVERPDGSNFTLKIRSTKLEDSAMYFCASMDSLGLFRPGANVLTFGAGSRLTVL.

In this sample, this clonotype turned up a few times. The chain uses TRBV7-2 and TRBJ1-5; weak D call: TRBD1 (6 bases). This CDR3 has 15 amino acids. The V end was cut by 2 bases, the J end by 6 bases, with 14 bases between. CDR1 is SGHTA, CDR2 FQGNSA, per germline. The CDR3 protein is CASSLSAGVGQPQHF. The DNA for the CDR3 is TGTGCCAGCAGCTTATCCGCAGGGGTGGGTCAGCCCCAGCATTTT.

This chain joins TRBV5-1 and TRBJ2-1; 7 bases align to TRBD1. Germline values: CDR1 SGHRS, CDR2 YFSETQ. The V and J ends lost 4 bases and 2 bases, in that order; junction bases with no gene match: 9. The CDR3 sequence is 16 residues long. CDR3 nucleotide sequence: TGCGCCAGCAGCATAAGACAGGGTGGGACCTACAATGAGCAGTTCTTC. Encoded protein: CASSIRQGGTYNEQFF.

This rearrangement joins TRBV12-3 or TRBV12-4 to TRBJ2-2, with 13 bases that match TRBD2. J was trimmed by 0 bases and V by 2 bases; bases with no gene match: 9. This CDR3 region has 20 residues. The CDR3 region is CASSLRVRLAGGTNTGELFF. As DNA, the CDR3 is TGTGCCAGCAGTTTAAGAGTGCGACTAGCGGGAGGTACGAACACCGGGGAGCTGTTTTTT.

This chain links TRBV10-3 with TRBJ2-7, with D perhaps being TRBD1 or TRBD2 (5 bases each). The CDR3 consists of 15 residues. V lost 4 bases and J 0 bases, leaving 13 bases between the germline ends. In germline, CDR1 is ENHRY, CDR2 SYGVKD. CDR3: CAISGGPRSSYEQYF. CDR3 sequence (DNA): TGTGCCATCAGTGGGGGACCCAGGAGCTCCTACGAGCAGTACTTC.

This clonotype came up a few times. This CDR3 reads CASSQGETGHLFF. CDR3 coding DNA: TGTGCCAGCAGCCAGGGCGAGACGGGACATTTGTTTTTT. The chain is built from TRBV13 and TRBJ1-4, with D perhaps TRBD1 (6 bases). The germline gives CDR1 PRHDT, CDR2 FYEKMQ (reference sequence). CDR3 length: 13 amino acids. V lost 5 bases and J lost 15, with 19 bases in between.

This clonotype was found a few times. In DNA, the CDR3 is TGTGCCAGCTCACCAAGTAACTACGAGCAGTACTTC. The encoded protein is CASSPSNYEQYF. The chain uses TRBV18 and TRBJ2-7; D is uncertain. The V and J ends lost 2 bases and 3 bases respectively, with 5 bases between them. The CDR3 covers 12 residues. Germline loops: CDR1 KGHSH, CDR2 LQKENI. Supplemented by reference TRBV18 and TRBJ2-7, the full variable domain reads NAGVMQNPRHLVRRRGQEARLRCSPMKGHSHVYWYRQLPEEGLKFMVYLQKENIIDESGMPKERFSAEFPKEGPSILRIQQVVRGDSAAYFCASSPSNYEQYFGPGTRLTVT.

This chain joins TRBV24-1 and TRBJ2-1; 9 bases agree with TRBD2. Germline values: CDR1 KGHDR, CDR2 SFDVKD. The CDR3 spans 17 residues. J gave up 6 bases and V 1 base, and 9 bases lay outside the gene matches. The CDR3 coding sequence is TGTGCCACCAGTGATTTTGGCGGCGGGGGGGGGAGCAATGAGCAGTTCTTC. Amino acids: CATSDFGGGGGSNEQFF.

The table lists this clonotype with a few counts. The chain combines TRBV7-2 with TRBJ2-5; D assignment may be TRBD1 or TRBD2 (6 bases each). Per germline, CDR1 SGHTA and CDR2 FQGNSA. The germline V and J ends were trimmed by 5 bases and 13 bases, with 26 bases remaining between them. The CDR3 is made up of 15 amino acids. DNA for the CDR3: TGTGCCAGCAGCCCTCCGGGACAAACCGGGGGAGCCCCGTACTTC. The encoded protein is CASSPPGQTGGAPYF.